Each of the 9 T cell receptor beta chains below was sequenced from the same sample in a study of blood T cell repertoires in COVID-19 (dated by TCRdb to about 2020). Library creation used the immunoSEQ multiplex PCR assay. What TCRdb holds here is the immuneACCESS table cut down to in-frame rearrangements. Part of the clones is not present; checked against another copy, under half of the missing clones reflect an unresolved V gene, and the others are unexplained. The sample contains hundreds of thousands of clones, roughly 81% of them found a single time. Jointly, the top ten make up around 7% of the sample. What was sequenced was peripheral blood. These receptors came from a woman aged 80 or older with COVID-19, enrolled during active disease.

The chain combines TRBV2 with TRBJ1-2, with D possibly being TRBD1 (5 bases). The ends were cut back, 9 bases at V and 2 bases at J, with 13 bases in the middle. Germline CDR1 and CDR2: SNHLY and FYNNEI. The CDR3 is 13 amino acids. CDR3 sequence: CASKTAPNYGYTF. CDR3 bases: TGTGCCAGTAAGACAGCCCCGAACTATGGCTACACCTTC.

This chain links TRBV29-1 with TRBJ2-2; D is uncertain. Germline V gives CDR1 SQVTM, CDR2 ANQGSEA. Trimming stripped 7 bases from V and 1 base from J, with 10 bases between. CDR3 length: 13 residues. The CDR3 sequence: CSGQQKNTGELFF. In nucleotides, the CDR3 is TGCAGCGGCCAACAGAAGAACACCGGGGAGCTGTTTTTT.

The rearrangement joins TRBV3-1 (or the pseudogene TRBV3-2) to TRBJ1-1; D remains ambiguous. Per germline, CDR1 LGHDT and CDR2 YNNKEL (reference sequence). V was shortened by 3 bases and J by 10 bases, with 21 bases between the two germline ends. The CDR3 spans 15 residues. The CDR3 region is CASSQVWGGPPRAFF. The DNA for the CDR3 is TGTGCCAGCAGCCAGGTATGGGGAGGACCCCCCAGAGCTTTCTTT.

The table lists this clone with a few counts. This chain uses TRBV9 with TRBJ1-3, with TRBD1 matching over 7 bases. V was pared by 1 base and J by 2 bases, with 6 bases of the junction left unmatched. This CDR3 contains 16 residues. Germline CDR1 reads SGDLS; CDR2 reads YYNGEE. The CDR3 sequence is CASSVTGERTGNTIYF. CDR3 coding DNA: TGTGCCAGCAGCGTAACAGGGGAGAGAACTGGAAACACCATATATTTT. The full variable domain, in which reference TRBV9 and TRBJ1-3 provide the parts outside the CDR3, is DSGVTQTPKHLITATGQRVTLRCSPRSGDLSVYWYQQSLDQGLQFLIQYYNGEERAKGNILERFSAQQFPDLHSELNLSSLELGDSALYFCASSVTGERTGNTIYFGEGSWLTVV.

The rearrangement links TRBV5-8 to TRBJ2-3; TRBD1 agrees at 9 bases. The trim removed 4 bases at V and 2 bases at J, leaving 8 bases unmatched. CDR3 length equals 16 residues. Germline V gene sequence: CDR1 SGHTS, CDR2 YDEGEE. CDR3 coding DNA: TGTGCCAGCAGCCAGGGACAGGGCCTCACCACAGATACGCAGTATTTT. As protein: CASSQGQGLTTDTQYF.

The rearrangement links TRBV6-6 to TRBJ1-2; a possible D gene is TRBD1 (6 bases). Trimming shortened V by 5 bases and J by 0 bases, and 10 bases separated the two germline ends. Germline loops: CDR1 MNHNY, CDR2 SVGAGI (reference sequence). The CDR3 is 14 amino acids. CDR3 region: CASSRGATNYGYTF. The CDR3 region has the DNA TGTGCCAGCAGTCGGGGGGCCACTAACTATGGCTACACCTTC.

The chain couples TRBV4-1 to TRBJ2-1; 9 positions match TRBD2. Germline CDR1 MGHRA, CDR2 YSYEKL. This CDR3 contains 16 residues. With 4 bases clipped from V and 5 bases from J, the junction kept 9 bases outside the gene matches. The CDR3 loop is CASSPGGRGPNNEQFF. In DNA, the CDR3 is TGCGCCAGCAGCCCGGGCGGGAGGGGGCCTAACAATGAGCAGTTCTTC.

The rearrangement joins TRBV9 to TRBJ2-1; 8 bases are shared with TRBD2. This CDR3 has 15 residues. Looked up from germline, CDR1 is SGDLS and CDR2 is YYNGEE. Germline trimming cut 4 bases from V and 0 bases from J; bases unmatched to any gene: 3. In nucleotides, the CDR3 is TGTGCCAGCAGCACCAGCGGGAGCTCCTACAATGAGCAGTTCTTC. It yields the protein CASSTSGSSYNEQFF. The variable domain in full, with the rest retrieved from reference TRBV9 and TRBJ2-1, is DSGVTQTPKHLITATGQRVTLRCSPRSGDLSVYWYQQSLDQGLQFLIQYYNGEERAKGNILERFSAQQFPDLHSELNLSSLELGDSALYFCASSTSGSSYNEQFFGPGTRLTVL.

The chain couples TRBV28 to TRBJ2-7; TRBD2 matches at 9 bases. After removal of 3 bases from V and 3 bases from J, the junction contained 3 bases not matched to a gene. Germline V gene lookup returns CDR1 MDHEN and CDR2 SYDVKM. The CDR3 sequence is 14 residues long. CDR3 residues: CASSFGTSYYEQYF. CDR3 coding DNA: TGTGCCAGCAGTTTCGGGACTAGCTACTACGAGCAGTACTTC.